This TCR beta chain derives from a study of cytomegalovirus exposure and HLA in healthy donors. The PCR made use of 60 Vbeta and 13 Jbeta primers. Method: immunoSEQ multiplex PCR; TCRdb's copy keeps in-frame clones and lacks some. The table has 100,000 to 150,000 clones, 78% seen once. The CDR3 spans 19 residues. After removal of 1 base from V and 11 bases from J, the junction contained 23 bases not matched to a gene. The germline V gene has CDR1 MDHEN and CDR2 SYDVKM. The chain carries TRBV28 and TRBJ1-1; 9 bases fit TRBD1. This TCR came from a man aged 40-55 years in good health and CMV-seronegative. Sequencing used PBMCs. The CDR3 reads CASSLFRDPGTGNMFSAFF. CDR3 nucleotides: TGTGCCAGCAGTTTATTTCGTGATCCCGGGACAGGGAATATGTTTTCGGCTTTCTTT.